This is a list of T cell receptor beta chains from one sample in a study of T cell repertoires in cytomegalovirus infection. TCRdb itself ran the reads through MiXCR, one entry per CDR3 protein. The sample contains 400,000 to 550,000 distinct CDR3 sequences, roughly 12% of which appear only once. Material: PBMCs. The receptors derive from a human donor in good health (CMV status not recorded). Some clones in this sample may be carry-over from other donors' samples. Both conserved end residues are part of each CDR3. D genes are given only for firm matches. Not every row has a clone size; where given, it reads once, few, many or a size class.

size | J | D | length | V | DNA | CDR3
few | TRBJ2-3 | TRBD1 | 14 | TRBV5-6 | TGTGCCAGCAGCCAGGGGGCTTACACAGATACGCAGTATTTT | CASSQGAYTDTQYF
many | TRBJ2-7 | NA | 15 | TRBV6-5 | TGTGCCAGCAGTACAAGGGGGAGGAACCCCTACGAGCAGTACTTC | CASSTRGRNPYEQYF
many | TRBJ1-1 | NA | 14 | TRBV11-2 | TGTGCCAGCAGCTTCTTAGGCGGGGGAACTGAAGCTTTCTTT | CASSFLGGGTEAFF
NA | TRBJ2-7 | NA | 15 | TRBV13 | TGTGCCAGCGCCCTTAGCGGCCTGAGCTCCTACGAGCAGTACTTC | CASALSGLSSYEQYF
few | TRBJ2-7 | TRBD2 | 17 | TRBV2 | TGTGCCAGCAGTGAAAGCGGGGTTAGCGGGGGGGCCTACGAGCAGTACTTC | CASSESGVSGGAYEQYF
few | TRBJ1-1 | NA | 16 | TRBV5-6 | TGTGCCAGCAGCTTGGGGGGGCAGCGGATAGACACTGAAGCTTTCTTT | CASSLGGQRIDTEAFF
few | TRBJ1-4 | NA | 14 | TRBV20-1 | TGCAGTGCGGGAAGTGGGCCGTCTAATGAAAAACTGTTTTTT | CSAGSGPSNEKLFF
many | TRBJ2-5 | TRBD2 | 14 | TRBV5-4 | TGTGCCAGCAGCCTCGGGGGGTCTGATGAGACCCAGTACTTC | CASSLGGSDETQYF
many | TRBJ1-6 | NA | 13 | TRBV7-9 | TGTGCCAGCAGCTTAGCCTCGGATTCACCCCTCCACTTT | CASSLASDSPLHF
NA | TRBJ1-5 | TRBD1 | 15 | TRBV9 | TGTGCCAGCAGCCGGGGGACAGGGGCCGGACAGCCCCAGCATTTT | CASSRGTGAGQPQHF